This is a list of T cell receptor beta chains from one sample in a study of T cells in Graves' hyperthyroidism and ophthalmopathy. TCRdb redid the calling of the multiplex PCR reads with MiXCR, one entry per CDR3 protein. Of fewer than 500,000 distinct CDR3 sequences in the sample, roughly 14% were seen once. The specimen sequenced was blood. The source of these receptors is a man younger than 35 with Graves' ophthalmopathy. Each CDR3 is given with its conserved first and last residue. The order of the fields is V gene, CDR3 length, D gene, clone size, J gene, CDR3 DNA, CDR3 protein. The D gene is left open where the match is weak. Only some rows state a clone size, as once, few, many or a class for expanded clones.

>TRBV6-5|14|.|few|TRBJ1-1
TGTGCCAGCAGTTACGACCTGACAGGAACAAAAGCTTTCTTT
CASSYDLTGTKAFF
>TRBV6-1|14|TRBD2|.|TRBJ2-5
TGTGCCAGCAGCAGCGGGGGGGCCGGTGAGACCCAGTACTTC
CASSSGGAGETQYF
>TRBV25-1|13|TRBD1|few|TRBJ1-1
TGTGCCAGCAGAGACAGGGGGCATCCTGAAGCTTTCTTT
CASRDRGHPEAFF
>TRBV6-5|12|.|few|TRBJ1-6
TGTGCCAGCAGTTACTCAGGCCAGGCCCTCCACTTT
CASSYSGQALHF
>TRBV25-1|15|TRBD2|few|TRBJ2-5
TGTGCCAGCAGTGGGACTAGCGTATTTGCCGGGGCCCAGTACTTC
CASSGTSVFAGAQYF
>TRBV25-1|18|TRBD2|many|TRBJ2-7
TGTGCCAGCAGTGAGGAAACTAGCGGGAGGCCGTTTGACTACGAGCAGTACTTC
CASSEETSGRPFDYEQYF
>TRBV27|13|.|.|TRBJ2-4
TGTGCCAGCAGTTTGGACTACCTAAGCATTCAGTACTTC
CASSLDYLSIQYF
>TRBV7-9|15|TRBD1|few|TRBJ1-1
TGTGCCAGCAGCCCGCGGGACAGAGCAAACACTGAAGCTTTCTTT
CASSPRDRANTEAFF
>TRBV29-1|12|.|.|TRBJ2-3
TGCAGCGTTGAAGGAGTGGCAGGTACGCAGTATTTT
CSVEGVAGTQYF
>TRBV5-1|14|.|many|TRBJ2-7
TGCGCCAGCAGCTTGGTGGCAAGCTCCTACGAGCAGTACTTC
CASSLVASSYEQYF
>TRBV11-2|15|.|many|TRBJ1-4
TGTGCCAGCAGCGTTACCACAGGGTCCTCGGGGAAACTGTTTTTT
CASSVTTGSSGKLFF
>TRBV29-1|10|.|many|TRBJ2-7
TGCAGCGTTGCAGGCTACGAGCAGTACTTC
CSVAGYEQYF
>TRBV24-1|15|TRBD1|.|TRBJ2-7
TGTGCCACCAGTGGGAAGGGACAGGGGAGGCACGAGCAGTACTTC
CATSGKGQGRHEQYF
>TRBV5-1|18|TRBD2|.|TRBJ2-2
TGCGCCAGCATGTACCTCGGGACTAGCACTTCGAACACCGGGGAGCTGTTTTTT
CASMYLGTSTSNTGELFF
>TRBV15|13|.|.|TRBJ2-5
TGTGCCACCAGCAGAGATAGATGGGAGACCCAGTACTTC
CATSRDRWETQYF
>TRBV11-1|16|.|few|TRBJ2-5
TGTGCCAGCAGCTTAGGGGTCTCGGGGCACCAAGAGACCCAGTACTTC
CASSLGVSGHQETQYF
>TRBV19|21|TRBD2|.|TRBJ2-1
TGTGCCAGTAGTCCGGGGCGACTACTAGCGGGAGGGCCAGGCTCCTACAATGAGCAGTTCTTC
CASSPGRLLAGGPGSYNEQFF
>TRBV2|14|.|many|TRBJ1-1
TGTGCCAGCAGTGAGGGCAGGGGTAGCACTGAAGCTTTCTTT
CASSEGRGSTEAFF
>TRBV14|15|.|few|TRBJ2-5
TGTGCCAGCAGCCACCCCTGGGAAGGGGGAGAGACCCAGTACTTC
CASSHPWEGGETQYF
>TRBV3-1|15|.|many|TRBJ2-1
TGTGCCAGCAGCCAAGGGCAGGAGCTGCGCAATGAGCAGTTCTTC
CASSQGQELRNEQFF
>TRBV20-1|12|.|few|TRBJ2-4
TGCAGTGCTAGTTCCCCCGGAAGCATTCAGTACTTC
CSASSPGSIQYF
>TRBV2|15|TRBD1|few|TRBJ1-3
TGTGCCACCACGACAGGGGCCTTCTCTGGAAACACCATATATTTT
CATTTGAFSGNTIYF
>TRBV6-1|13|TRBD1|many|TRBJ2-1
TGTGCCAGCAGGGGACAGGGGTTTGTGGAGCAGTTCTTC
CASRGQGFVEQFF
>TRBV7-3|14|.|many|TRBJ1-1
TGTGCCAGCAGCTTTCACGGGAAAGACACTGAAGCTTTCTTT
CASSFHGKDTEAFF
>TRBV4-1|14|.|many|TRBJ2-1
TGCGCCAGCAGCCAGCTAGTTCAGTACAATGAGCAGTTCTTC
CASSQLVQYNEQFF
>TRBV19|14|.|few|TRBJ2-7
TGTGCCAGTAGTATAAGCCTGAACTCCTACGAGCAGTACTTC
CASSISLNSYEQYF
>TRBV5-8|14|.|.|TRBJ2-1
TGTGCCAGCAGCTTGGATACGGCCAACAATGAGCAGTTCTTC
CASSLDTANNEQFF
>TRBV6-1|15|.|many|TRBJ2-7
TGTGCCAGCAGGCCCACAGGAGATCTCTCCTACGAGCAGTACTTC
CASRPTGDLSYEQYF
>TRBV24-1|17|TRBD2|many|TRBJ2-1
TGTGCCACCAGTGATACTGGACTAGCGGGAGGGAACAATGAGCAGTTCTTC
CATSDTGLAGGNNEQFF
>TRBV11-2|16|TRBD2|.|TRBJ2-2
TGTGCCAGCACCAAAACGGGGGGGGCCCCATACGGGGAGCTGTTTTTT
CASTKTGGAPYGELFF
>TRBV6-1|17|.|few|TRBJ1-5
TGTGCCAGCAGTTGGTACCAACCCCGGGGTAGCAATCAGCCCCAGCATTTT
CASSWYQPRGSNQPQHF
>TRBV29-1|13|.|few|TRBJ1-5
TGCAGCGTTGCCCCAGGAGAGAATCAGCCCCAGCATTTT
CSVAPGENQPQHF
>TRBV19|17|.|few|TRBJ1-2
TGTGCCAGTAGTATAAAAGCGGCGTCCGGGGGCTGGTATGGCTACACCTTC
CASSIKAASGGWYGYTF
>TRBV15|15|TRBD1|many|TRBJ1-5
TGTGCCACCAGCACCTGGGACAGGGGGAATCAGCCCCAGCATTTT
CATSTWDRGNQPQHF
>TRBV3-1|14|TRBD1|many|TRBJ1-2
TGTGCCAGCAGCACCGGACAGGGGGCGGGTGGCTACACCTTC
CASSTGQGAGGYTF
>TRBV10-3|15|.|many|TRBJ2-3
TGTGCCATCAGTGACTCAACAGGGACCGGAGATACGCAGTATTTT
CAISDSTGTGDTQYF
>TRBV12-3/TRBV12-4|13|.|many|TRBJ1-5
TGTGCCAGCAGGGTACACGGTGACCAGCCCCAGCATTTT
CASRVHGDQPQHF
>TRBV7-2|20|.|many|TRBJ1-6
TGTGCCAGCAGCTTAGTGGCGAGGTTGGGCAGAAGCTCCTATAATTCACCCCTCCACTTT
CASSLVARLGRSSYNSPLHF
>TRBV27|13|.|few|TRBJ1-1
TGTGCCAGCAGTTTATCAGGGGCCCCTGATGCTTTCTTT
CASSLSGAPDAFF
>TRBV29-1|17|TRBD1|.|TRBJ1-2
TGCAGCGTCTGGGTGAGGGACAGGGCTTACTCTAACTATGGCTACACCTTC
CSVWVRDRAYSNYGYTF